The next 16 T cell receptor beta chains were all read from a single sample in a study of beta chain features in type 1 diabetes. Study findings and constraints: For Type 1 diabetes patients, all four CD4+ subsets carried TCRB CDR3s that were moderately but significantly shorter.

Expressed TCRB transcripts were sequenced after all isolated RNA was converted to cDNA. Sequencing was performed with immunoSEQ multiplex PCR; in TCRdb, only in-frame clones are kept and a portion is missing. The profile shows around 250,000 clones, over 20% of them singletons. The antigens of these receptors remain unknown. The sample comprised naive CD4+ T cells from blood. Receptors originate from a woman in her 40s with type 1 diabetes.

CDR3 sequence reads: CASSPRTGVENSPLHF. CDR3 nucleotide sequence: TGTGCCAGCAGCCCGAGAACAGGGGTGGAGAATTCACCCCTCCACTTT. The chain carries TRBV11-2 and TRBJ1-6, with 7 bases identical to TRBD1. The CDR3 is made up of 16 amino acids. The germline gives CDR1 SGHAT, CDR2 FQNNGV. Trimming took 5 bases from V and 7 from J; bases not matched to a gene: 11.

V and J are TRBV9 and TRBJ2-1, with 10 bases fitting TRBD2. The junction had 1 base not matched to a gene; V was cut back by 0 bases and J by 1 base. Germline V lookup: CDR1 SGDLS, CDR2 YYNGEE. The CDR3 has 16 amino acids. The DNA for the CDR3 is TGTGCCAGCAGCGTAGCTAGCGGGAGATCCTACAATGAGCAGTTCTTC. Amino acid sequence: CASSVASGRSYNEQFF.

CDR3 protein: CASSMDSLQETQYF. For the CDR3, the DNA is TGTGCCAGCAGTATGGACTCCCTCCAAGAGACCCAGTACTTC. V and J are TRBV2 and TRBJ2-5; D might be TRBD2 (5 bases). V was pared by 5 bases and J by 1 base, with 11 bases between. Per germline, CDR1 SNHLY and CDR2 FYNNEI. CDR3 size: 14 residues.

V is TRBV27 and J is TRBJ2-3; TRBD1 matches at 8 bases. Germline CDR1 is MNHEY and CDR2 is SMNVEV (reference sequence). There are 15 residues in the CDR3. The junction had 6 bases not matched to a gene; V was cut back by 7 bases and J by 0 bases. The CDR3 DNA sequence: TGTGCCAGCACCCCGGACAGGGCAAGCACAGATACGCAGTATTTT. Amino acids: CASTPDRASTDTQYF.

The chain uses TRBV2 and TRBJ2-7; a possible D gene is TRBD1 (5 bases). The CDR3 is made up of 11 amino acids. Germline loops: CDR1 SNHLY, CDR2 FYNNEI. Trimming took off 8 bases at V and 2 bases at J, with 7 bases between the two ends. The CDR3 is CASGAAYEQYF. The CDR3 DNA follows: TGTGCCAGCGGGGCTGCCTACGAGCAGTACTTC.

This clone was counted a few times. This rearrangement joins TRBV18 to TRBJ2-1; 7 bases are shared with TRBD1. The J segment lost 8 bases and the V segment lost 10 bases, leaving 11 bases of the junction unmatched. The CDR3 contains 13 residues. The germline CDR1 and CDR2 sequences are KGHSH and LQKENI. DNA of the CDR3: TGTGCCACCGGGACAGCGGCGGACGATGAGCAGTTCTTC. Amino acids: CATGTAADDEQFF.

The V call is TRBV25-1, the J call TRBJ2-2; the D gene is possibly TRBD1 (6 bases). Trimming left V 11 bases short and J 2 bases short, with 15 bases between. This CDR3 has 14 residues. Germline-derived CDR1 and CDR2 are MGHDK and SYGVNS. CDR3: CAHGRDTNTGELFF. CDR3 in DNA: TGTGCCCACGGCCGGGACACAAACACCGGGGAGCTGTTTTTT.

The chain couples TRBV14 to TRBJ2-5; D uncertain. The CDR3 is made up of 12 amino acids. CDR1 is SGHDN and CDR2 is FVKESK in the germline V gene. V dropped 2 bases and J dropped 7 bases, with 8 bases sitting between them. CDR3 nucleotides: TGTGCCAGCAGCCAACCCCTAGGGACCCAGTACTTC. It specifies CASSQPLGTQYF.

The V gene is TRBV9, the J gene TRBJ2-1, with D uncertain. Trimming removed 0 bases from V and 5 bases from J, with 15 bases in between. The CDR3 contains 16 residues. From germline, CDR1 is SGDLS and CDR2 YYNGEE. The CDR3 here is CASSVVATPINNEQFF. CDR3 nucleotides: TGTGCCAGCAGCGTAGTGGCGACTCCGATAAACAATGAGCAGTTCTTC.

This clone was observed a handful of times. The chain joins TRBV2 to TRBJ1-4, with 10 nucleotides matching TRBD1. V lost 4 bases to trimming and J lost 7 bases; unmatched junction nucleotides: 6. Per germline, CDR1 SNHLY and CDR2 FYNNEI. The CDR3 has 15 residues. CDR3 nucleotide sequence: TGTGCCAGCAGTGCTCCGGGACAGGGGCCTGAAAAACTGTTTTTT. Protein: CASSAPGQGPEKLFF.

This chain uses TRBV15 with TRBJ2-3; 7 bases line up with TRBD2. V gave up 0 bases and J gave up 6 bases; unmatched junction bases: 6. Looked up from germline, CDR1 is LNHNV and CDR2 is YYDKDF (reference sequence). This CDR3 spans 15 amino acids. CDR3 sequence (DNA): TGTGCCACCAGCAGAGATGGGGGGGTGTCCGATACGCAGTATTTT. Translation gives CATSRDGGVSDTQYF.

The chain combines TRBV30 with TRBJ2-1; 9 bases fit TRBD2. The CDR3 length is 16 residues. The V segment lost 3 bases and the J segment 9 bases; nucleotides outside the gene matches: 15. Germline loops: CDR1 GTSNPN, CDR2 SVGIG (reference sequence). The CDR3 sequence: CAWSPTDAGGPSEQFF. The CDR3 DNA reads TGTGCCTGGAGCCCAACAGACGCGGGAGGGCCTAGTGAGCAGTTCTTC.

The J gene is TRBJ2-1, the V gene TRBV4-3, with D possibly TRBD1 on 6 matching bases. Per germline, CDR1 LGHNA and CDR2 YSLEER. With 4 bases removed from V and 3 bases from J, the gap between germline ends came to 16 bases. This CDR3 is built from 16 residues. The CDR3 region is CASSRGTLRIYNEQFF. The CDR3, as DNA: TGCGCCAGCAGCCGAGGGACACTGAGGATCTACAATGAGCAGTTCTTC.

This clone was seen a handful of times. This sequence joins TRBV9 and TRBJ2-1; a possible D gene is TRBD2 (5 bases). The length of the CDR3 is 13 residues. Trimming shortened V by 3 bases and J by 3 bases, and 7 bases separated the two germline ends. Looked up from germline, CDR1 is SGDLS and CDR2 is YYNGEE. The CDR3 bases are TGTGCCAGCAGCGGAGAGGGCTACAATGAGCAGTTCTTC. Protein product: CASSGEGYNEQFF.

The rearrangement links TRBV4-2 to TRBJ1-2; 8 bases line up with TRBD1. The V segment lost 4 bases and the J segment 7 bases; nucleotides outside the gene matches: 5. The germline gives CDR1 LGHNA, CDR2 YNFKEQ. The CDR3 spans 13 residues. The CDR3 sequence: CASSLSGGPGYTF. The CDR3 coding sequence is TGTGCCAGCAGCCTTTCAGGGGGCCCTGGCTACACCTTC.

The chain carries TRBV30 and TRBJ1-5; perhaps TRBD1 as D (6 bases). This CDR3 comprises 13 residues. The V gene lost 5 bases and the J gene lost 5 bases, with 13 bases spanning the gap. Per germline, CDR1 GTSNPN and CDR2 SVGIG (reference sequence). CDR3 protein: CAWGGGHDQPQHF. The CDR3 region has the DNA TGTGCCTGGGGGGGCGGGCACGATCAGCCCCAGCATTTT.